This T cell receptor (beta chain) emerged from a study of beta chain features in type 1 diabetes. General study points: A moderate, significant TCRB CDR3 shortening appeared in type 1 diabetes across four CD4+ subsets.

The CDR3 extends over 15 amino acids. The germline V gene has CDR1 SGHTA and CDR2 FQGNSA. V was cut by 5 bases and J by 0 bases, with 11 bases left in between. Of the isolated RNA, all was reverse transcribed, and so the sequenced material was expressed TCRB transcripts. Only in-frame clones appear in the TCRdb table, and some are missing; sequencing was by immunoSEQ multiplex PCR. The sample yields around 690,000 clones, around an eighth seen once. Of note for this clone: Its antigen is still unknown.

It was via CD45RO/CCR7/CD25/CD127/CD95/CD27 that CD4+ naive, central memory, regulatory and stem cell-like memory cells were sorted. This receptor was obtained from a man aged 25-40 years with type 1 diabetes. Sequenced: naive CD4+ T cells from blood. The genes are TRBV7-2 and TRBJ1-5; the D is unclear. CDR3 region: CASSLAADSNQPQHF. As DNA, the CDR3 is TGTGCCAGCAGCCTGGCGGCGGATAGCAATCAGCCCCAGCATTTT.